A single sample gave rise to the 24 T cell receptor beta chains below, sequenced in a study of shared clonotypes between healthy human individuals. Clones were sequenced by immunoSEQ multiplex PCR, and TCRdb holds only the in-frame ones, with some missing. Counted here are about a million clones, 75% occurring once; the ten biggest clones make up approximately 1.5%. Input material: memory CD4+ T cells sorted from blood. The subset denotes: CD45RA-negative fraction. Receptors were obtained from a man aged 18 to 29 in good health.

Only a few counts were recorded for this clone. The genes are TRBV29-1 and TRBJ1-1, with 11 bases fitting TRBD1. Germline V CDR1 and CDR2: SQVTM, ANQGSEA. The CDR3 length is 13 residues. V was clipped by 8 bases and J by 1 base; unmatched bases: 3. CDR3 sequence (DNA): TGCAGCCTCGGGACAGGGGGGAACACTGAAGCTTTCTTT. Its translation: CSLGTGGNTEAFF.

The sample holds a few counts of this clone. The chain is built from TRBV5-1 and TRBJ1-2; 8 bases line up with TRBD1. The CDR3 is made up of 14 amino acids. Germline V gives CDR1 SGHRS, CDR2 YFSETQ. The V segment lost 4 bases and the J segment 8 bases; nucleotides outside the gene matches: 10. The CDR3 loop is CASSHGQGARGYTF. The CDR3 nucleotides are TGCGCCAGCAGCCACGGGCAGGGGGCAAGAGGCTACACCTTC.

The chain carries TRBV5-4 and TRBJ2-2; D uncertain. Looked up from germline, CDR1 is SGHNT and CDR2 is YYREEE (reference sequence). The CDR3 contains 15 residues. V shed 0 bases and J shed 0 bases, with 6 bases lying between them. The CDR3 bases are TGTGCCAGCAGCTTGGTGGGCGCGAACACCGGGGAGCTGTTTTTT. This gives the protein CASSLVGANTGELFF.

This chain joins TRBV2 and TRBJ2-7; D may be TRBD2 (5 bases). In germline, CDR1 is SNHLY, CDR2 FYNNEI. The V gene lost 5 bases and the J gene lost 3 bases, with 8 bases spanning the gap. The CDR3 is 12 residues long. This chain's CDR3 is CASSRTLYEQYF. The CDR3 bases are TGTGCCAGCAGTAGGACTCTCTACGAGCAGTACTTC.

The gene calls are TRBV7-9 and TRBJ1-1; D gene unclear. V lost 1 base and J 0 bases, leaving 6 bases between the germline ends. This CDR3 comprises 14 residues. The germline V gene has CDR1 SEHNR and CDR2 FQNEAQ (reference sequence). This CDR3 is CASSLDPVNTEAFF. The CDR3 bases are TGTGCCAGCAGCTTAGATCCTGTGAACACTGAAGCTTTCTTT.

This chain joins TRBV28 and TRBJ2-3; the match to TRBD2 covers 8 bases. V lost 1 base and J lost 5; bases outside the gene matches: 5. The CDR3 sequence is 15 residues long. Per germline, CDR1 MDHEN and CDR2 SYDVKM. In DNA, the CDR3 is TGTGCCAGCAGTTTATCTGCGGGGGGCATAGATACGCAGTATTTT. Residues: CASSLSAGGIDTQYF.

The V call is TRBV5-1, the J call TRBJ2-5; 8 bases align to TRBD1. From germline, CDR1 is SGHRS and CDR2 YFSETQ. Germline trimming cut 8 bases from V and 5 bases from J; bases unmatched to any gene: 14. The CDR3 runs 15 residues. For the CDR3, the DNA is TGCGCCAGTCTAGCGACAGGGGTAGGGTTGGAGACCCAGTACTTC. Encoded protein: CASLATGVGLETQYF.

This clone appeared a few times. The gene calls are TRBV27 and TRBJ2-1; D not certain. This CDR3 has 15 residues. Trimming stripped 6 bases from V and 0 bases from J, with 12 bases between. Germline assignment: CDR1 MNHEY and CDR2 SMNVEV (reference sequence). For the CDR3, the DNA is TGTGCCAGCAGGTTGGGAAGCTACTCCTACAATGAGCAGTTCTTC. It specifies CASRLGSYSYNEQFF.

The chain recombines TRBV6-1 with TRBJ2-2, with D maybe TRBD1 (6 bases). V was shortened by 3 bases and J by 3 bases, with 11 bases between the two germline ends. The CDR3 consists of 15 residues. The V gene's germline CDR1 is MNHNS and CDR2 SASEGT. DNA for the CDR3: TGTGCCAGCAGTGAGACAGGTTTGGACACCGGGGAGCTGTTTTTT. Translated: CASSETGLDTGELFF.

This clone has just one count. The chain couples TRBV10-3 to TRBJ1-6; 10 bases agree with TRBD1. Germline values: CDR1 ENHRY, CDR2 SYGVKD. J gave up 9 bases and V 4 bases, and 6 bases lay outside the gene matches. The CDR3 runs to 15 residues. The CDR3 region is CAISVAGTGVSPLHF. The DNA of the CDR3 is TGTGCCATCAGTGTTGCCGGGACAGGGGTTTCACCCCTCCACTTT.

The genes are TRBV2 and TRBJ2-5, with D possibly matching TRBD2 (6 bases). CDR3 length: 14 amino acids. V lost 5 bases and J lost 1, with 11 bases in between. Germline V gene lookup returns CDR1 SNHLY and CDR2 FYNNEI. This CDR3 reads CASSSGGIQETQYF. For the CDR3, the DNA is TGTGCCAGCAGTTCAGGCGGGATCCAAGAGACCCAGTACTTC.

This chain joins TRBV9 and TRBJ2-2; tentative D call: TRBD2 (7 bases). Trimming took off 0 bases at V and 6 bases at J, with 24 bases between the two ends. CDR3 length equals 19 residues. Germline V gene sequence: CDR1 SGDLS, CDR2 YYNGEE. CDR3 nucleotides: TGTGCCAGCAGCGTAGAGAGGGCGGGGGCCCTCCGGTCACCCGGGGAGCTGTTTTTT. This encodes CASSVERAGALRSPGELFF.

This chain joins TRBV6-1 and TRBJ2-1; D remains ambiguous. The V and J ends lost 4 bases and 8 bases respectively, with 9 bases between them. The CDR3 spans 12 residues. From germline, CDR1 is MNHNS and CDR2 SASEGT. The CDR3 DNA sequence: TGTGCCAGCAGTGGTTGGATGGATGAGCAGTTCTTC. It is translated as CASSGWMDEQFF.

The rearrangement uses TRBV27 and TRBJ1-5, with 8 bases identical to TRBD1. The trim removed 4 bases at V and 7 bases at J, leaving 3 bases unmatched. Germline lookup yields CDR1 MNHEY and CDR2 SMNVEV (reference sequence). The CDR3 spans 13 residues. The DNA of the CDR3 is TGTGCCAGCAGTTACAGGGGGGGCCAGCCCCAGCATTTT. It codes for CASSYRGGQPQHF.

CDR3 coding DNA: TGTGCCAGCAGCTACCTTCCAGGGGACACCGGGGAGCTGTTTTTT. It encodes CASSYLPGDTGELFF. The chain employs TRBV6-5 and TRBJ2-2, with a weak D call TRBD1 (6 bases). V gave up 6 bases and J gave up 3 bases, with 14 bases separating them. The CDR3 is made up of 15 amino acids. Germline CDR1 MNHEY, CDR2 SVGAGI.

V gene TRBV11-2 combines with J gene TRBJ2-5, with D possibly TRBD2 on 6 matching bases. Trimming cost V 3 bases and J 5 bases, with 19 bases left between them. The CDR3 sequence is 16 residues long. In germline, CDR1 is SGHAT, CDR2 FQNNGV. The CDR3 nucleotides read TGTGCCAGCAGCTTGCGTTGGGGGGTCCTTGGGGAGACCCAGTACTTC. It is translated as CASSLRWGVLGETQYF.

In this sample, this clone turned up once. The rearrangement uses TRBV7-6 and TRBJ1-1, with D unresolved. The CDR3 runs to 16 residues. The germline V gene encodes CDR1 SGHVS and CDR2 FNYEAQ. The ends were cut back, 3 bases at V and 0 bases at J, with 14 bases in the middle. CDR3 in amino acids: CASSFGSVDMNTEAFF. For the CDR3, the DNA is TGTGCCAGCAGCTTCGGGTCAGTAGATATGAACACTGAAGCTTTCTTT.

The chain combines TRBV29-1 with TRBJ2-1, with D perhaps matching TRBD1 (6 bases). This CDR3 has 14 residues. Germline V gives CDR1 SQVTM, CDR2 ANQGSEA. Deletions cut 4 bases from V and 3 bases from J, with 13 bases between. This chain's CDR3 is CSVGNRENYNEQFF. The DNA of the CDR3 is TGCAGCGTTGGTAACAGGGAGAACTACAATGAGCAGTTCTTC.

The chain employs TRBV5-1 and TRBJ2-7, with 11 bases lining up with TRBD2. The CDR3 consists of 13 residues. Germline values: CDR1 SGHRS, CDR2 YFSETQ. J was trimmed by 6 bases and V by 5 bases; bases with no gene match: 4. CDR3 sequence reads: CASRTSGSLEQYF. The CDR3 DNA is TGCGCCAGCAGAACTAGCGGGAGTCTCGAGCAGTACTTC.

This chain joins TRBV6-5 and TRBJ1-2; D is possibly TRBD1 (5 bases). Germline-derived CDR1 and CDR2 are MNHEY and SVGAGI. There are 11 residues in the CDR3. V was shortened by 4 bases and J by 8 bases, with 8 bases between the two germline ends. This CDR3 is CASSLRGGYTF. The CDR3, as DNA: TGTGCCAGCAGTTTGCGGGGCGGCTACACCTTC.

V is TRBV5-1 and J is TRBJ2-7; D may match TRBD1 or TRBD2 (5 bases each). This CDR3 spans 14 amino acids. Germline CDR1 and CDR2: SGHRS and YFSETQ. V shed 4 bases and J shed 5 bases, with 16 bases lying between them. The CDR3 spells CASSNGTQLDEQYF. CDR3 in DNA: TGCGCCAGCAGCAATGGGACGCAGCTAGACGAGCAGTACTTC.

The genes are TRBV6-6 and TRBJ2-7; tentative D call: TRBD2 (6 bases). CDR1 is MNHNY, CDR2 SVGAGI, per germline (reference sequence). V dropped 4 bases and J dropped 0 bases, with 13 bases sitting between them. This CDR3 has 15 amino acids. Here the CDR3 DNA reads TGTGCCAGCAGTTTTGGGGGACTCGGCTCCTACGAGCAGTACTTC. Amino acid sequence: CASSFGGLGSYEQYF.

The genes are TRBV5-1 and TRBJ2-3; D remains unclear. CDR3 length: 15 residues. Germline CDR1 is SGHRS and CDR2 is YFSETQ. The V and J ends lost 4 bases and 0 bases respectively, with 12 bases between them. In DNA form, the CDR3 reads TGCGCCAGCAGCGCGGACGGTTCTAGCACAGATACGCAGTATTTT. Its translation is CASSADGSSTDTQYF.

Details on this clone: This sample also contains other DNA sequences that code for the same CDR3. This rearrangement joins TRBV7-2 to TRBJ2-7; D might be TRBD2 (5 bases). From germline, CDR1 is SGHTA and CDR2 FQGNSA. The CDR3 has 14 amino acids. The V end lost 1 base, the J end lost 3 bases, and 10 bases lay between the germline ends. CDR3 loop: CASSLGTGYYEQYF. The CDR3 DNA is TGTGCCAGCAGCTTAGGGACGGGGTACTACGAGCAGTACTTC.